The 13 T cell receptor beta chains listed next were all sequenced from one sample in a study of T cell repertoires in cytomegalovirus infection. TCRdb reprocessed the reads via MiXCR and lists one record per CDR3 protein. The sample lists approximately 150,000 distinct CDR3 sequences; 5.5% to 7% were seen once. Sequenced: PBMCs. Receptor source: a human donor in good health (CMV status not recorded). Some clones in this sample may be carry-over from other donors' samples.

This clonotype was counted many times. The rearrangement joins TRBV4-2 to TRBJ1-6, with unresolved D. CDR1 and CDR2 from the germline V gene are LGHNA and YNFKEQ. V lost 0 bases, J lost 3 bases, and 9 bases lay in between. CDR3 length equals 16 residues. This CDR3 is CASSQDADNYNSPLHF. DNA of the CDR3: TGTGCCAGCAGCCAAGATGCAGACAACTATAATTCACCCCTCCACTTT.

This clonotype occurred a few times. This rearrangement joins TRBV9 to TRBJ2-5, with D perhaps TRBD1 (6 bases). In germline, CDR1 is SGDLS, CDR2 YYNGEE. This CDR3 is built from 15 residues. Trimming shortened V by 0 bases and J by 4 bases, and 13 bases separated the two germline ends. In nucleotides, the CDR3 is TGTGCCAGCAGCGTAGGTTCGGACAGAGGAGAGACCCAGTACTTC. Protein product: CASSVGSDRGETQYF.

This clonotype was found many times. The V and J genes are TRBV7-2 and TRBJ2-5; 11 nucleotides match TRBD2. The germline gives CDR1 SGHTA, CDR2 FQGNSA. The CDR3 totals 18 residues. With V trimmed by 5 bases and J by 5 bases, 16 bases remained unmatched. Here the CDR3 DNA reads TGTGCCAGCAGCCGATTTCCCCTACTAGCGGGGGCCGCCGAGACCCAGTACTTC. Amino acid sequence: CASSRFPLLAGAAETQYF.

This clonotype was recorded at least ten times. This chain links TRBV28 with TRBJ1-2; no clear D. Trimming removed 5 bases from V and 4 bases from J, with 8 bases in between. The CDR3 is made up of 12 amino acids. CDR1 is MDHEN and CDR2 is SYDVKM in the germline V gene. CDR3 bases: TGTGCCAGCAGTCCTGGGCTCTATGGCTACACCTTC. This sequence encodes CASSPGLYGYTF.

J is TRBJ2-7 and V is TRBV20-1; no reliable D call. In germline, CDR1 is DFQATT, CDR2 SNEGSKA (reference sequence). There are 14 residues in the CDR3. V was pared by 2 bases and J by 0 bases, with 11 bases between. For the CDR3, the DNA is TGCAGTGCTAGACCACGAAGTGACTCCTACGAGCAGTACTTC. Translated: CSARPRSDSYEQYF.

In this sample, this clonotype turned up a few times. This chain connects TRBV2 to TRBJ1-2, with D perhaps TRBD1 (5 bases). From germline, CDR1 is SNHLY and CDR2 FYNNEI. This CDR3 is built from 13 residues. The V end was cut by 5 bases, the J end by 4 bases, with 11 bases between. Written as DNA, the CDR3 is TGTGCCAGCAGTCAGGGTCAGGGCTATGGCTACACCTTC. Amino acid sequence: CASSQGQGYGYTF.

The chain couples TRBV29-1 to TRBJ2-1; D possibly corresponds to TRBD1 (6 bases). The CDR3 has 16 amino acids. Trimming left V 5 bases short and J 0 bases short, with 17 bases between. Germline V gene lookup returns CDR1 SQVTM and CDR2 ANQGSEA. CDR3 in amino acids: CSVQGGQISSYNEQFF. DNA of the CDR3: TGCAGCGTTCAGGGCGGACAGATCAGCTCCTACAATGAGCAGTTCTTC.

This clonotype was observed a few times. A junction end diverges from the germline sequence, so it may reflect a read error. The genes are TRBV7-9 and TRBJ2-4; D not resolved. CDR3 size: 13 residues. CDR1 and CDR2 from the germline V gene are SEHNR and FQNEAQ (reference sequence). DNA of the CDR3: TGTGCCAGCAGCTTAGCCCAACGTCGACCCTTTAGCTTC. The encoded protein is CASSLAQRRPFSF.

A note on this clonotype: A much larger clone differs from this one at a single base, so this may be a read error. This rearrangement joins TRBV20-1 to TRBJ1-5; D is undetermined. Germline CDR1 and CDR2: DFQATT and SNEGSKA (reference sequence). The CDR3 sequence is 15 residues long. DNA of the CDR3: TGCAGTGCGATGGGAGGCTCTTATAGCAATCAGCCCCAGCGTTTT. Translating gives CSAMGGSYSNQPQRF.

The chain recombines TRBV19 with TRBJ2-3, with TRBD1 matching 7 bases. From germline, CDR1 is LNHDA and CDR2 SQIVND (reference sequence). The CDR3 runs to 16 residues. The ends lost 5 bases at V and 6 bases at J; junction bases unmatched: 14. The CDR3 spells CASSQGDRAWGDTQYF. Written as DNA, the CDR3 is TGTGCCAGTAGTCAAGGAGACAGGGCCTGGGGTGATACGCAGTATTTT.

In this sample, this clonotype turned up many times. The chain couples TRBV7-2 to TRBJ2-5, with 10 positions matching TRBD2. Germline CDR1 SGHTA, CDR2 FQGNSA. The CDR3 contains 14 residues. With V trimmed by 7 bases and J by 4 bases, 6 bases remained unmatched. The CDR3 here is CASTKAGGAETQYF. CDR3 nucleotides: TGTGCCAGCACCAAAGCGGGGGGGGCAGAGACCCAGTACTTC.

Ten or more counts support this clonotype. The J gene is TRBJ2-6, the V gene TRBV7-2, with TRBD1 as a possible D gene (6 bases). This CDR3 is 17 amino acids long. The germline gives CDR1 SGHTA, CDR2 FQGNSA. V lost 2 bases to trimming and J lost 2 bases, with 13 bases between them. The CDR3 spells CASSLQVPGAGANVLTF. CDR3 sequence (DNA): TGTGCCAGCAGCTTACAGGTGCCAGGGGCTGGGGCCAACGTCCTGACTTTC.

Ten or more counts support this clonotype. The chain carries TRBV12-3 or TRBV12-4 and TRBJ2-1; D is undetermined. The CDR3 runs 14 residues. The V and J ends lost 2 bases and 6 bases respectively, with 11 bases between them. The CDR3: CASSLFSSSNEQFF. The CDR3 DNA reads as TGTGCCAGCAGTTTATTTTCTAGTAGCAATGAGCAGTTCTTC.